Following are 22 T cell receptor beta chains from one sample sequenced in a study of blood T cells in healthy people across ages. Alongside a J-beta primer mix, a sample-barcoded 5' primer served in a second PCR lasting about 7 to 11 cycles. Via MiXCR, TCRdb re-called the 5' RACE reads, giving one row per CDR3 protein. Of 550,000 to 800,000 distinct CDR3 sequences listed, about a third are singletons. Sequencing input: blood. Every receptor here comes from a woman of 80 years or more in good health.

Relative to its sample, this clonotype is hyperexpanded. The chain is built from TRBV20-1 and TRBJ2-7, with a tentative D call TRBD1 (6 bases). CDR3 length equals 13 residues. V lost 6 bases, J lost 2 bases, and 14 bases lay in between. Germline V gives CDR1 DFQATT, CDR2 SNEGSKA (reference sequence). CDR3 in DNA: TGCAGTGCGTCCAGGGACATTCCCTACGAGCAGTACTTC. It codes for CSASRDIPYEQYF.

There are many counts of this clonotype. The J gene is TRBJ2-5, the V gene TRBV20-1; TRBD2 matches at 8 bases. There are 15 residues in the CDR3. The V and J ends lost 0 bases and 5 bases, in that order; junction bases with no gene match: 8. The germline CDR1 and CDR2 sequences are DFQATT and SNEGSKA (reference sequence). The CDR3 is CSARDAVAGWETQYF. DNA of the CDR3: TGCAGTGCTAGAGATGCGGTAGCGGGGTGGGAGACCCAGTACTTC.

This clonotype appeared a few times. J is TRBJ2-2 and V is TRBV5-5; 9 positions match TRBD1. Germline CDR1 is SGHKS and CDR2 is YYEKEE (reference sequence). This CDR3 has 15 residues. V lost 0 bases, J lost 6 bases, and 3 bases stayed unmatched. The CDR3 is CASSLDRTGAGELFF. The CDR3 region has the DNA TGTGCCAGCAGCTTGGATCGGACAGGGGCCGGGGAGCTGTTTTTT.

This clonotype has ten or more counts. The chain joins TRBV5-1 to TRBJ1-1; the D is unclear. The CDR3 runs to 13 residues. Germline V CDR1 and CDR2: SGHRS, YFSETQ. The V gene lost 4 bases and the J gene lost 1 base, with 8 bases spanning the gap. CDR3 loop: CASSADGNTEAFF. CDR3 bases: TGCGCCAGCAGCGCTGACGGGAACACTGAAGCTTTCTTT.

The sample holds many counts of this clonotype. The chain combines TRBV20-1 with TRBJ2-1, with D unresolved. The germline V and J ends were trimmed by 6 bases and 8 bases, with 11 bases remaining between them. Germline CDR1 and CDR2: DFQATT and SNEGSKA (reference sequence). The CDR3 has 11 residues. This CDR3 is CSASLADEQFF. The CDR3 nucleotides are TGCAGTGCCAGTTTAGCAGATGAGCAGTTCTTC.

This clonotype was observed once. The chain couples TRBV7-9 to TRBJ2-3, with no clear D. This CDR3 spans 13 amino acids. Germline loops: CDR1 SEHNR, CDR2 FQNEAQ (reference sequence). The V gene lost 8 bases and the J gene lost 14 bases, with 23 bases spanning the gap. As DNA, the CDR3 is TGTGCCAGCTCCCGGCGAAGTAATGAAAAACTGTATTTT. Its protein product is CASSRRSNEKLYF.

Ten or more counts support this clonotype. This chain connects TRBV29-1 to TRBJ2-5, with 9 bases fitting TRBD2. V lost 0 bases to trimming and J lost 5 bases; unmatched junction nucleotides: 16. The CDR3 totals 18 residues. CDR1 is SQVTM and CDR2 is ANQGSEA in the germline V gene. CDR3 sequence (DNA): TGCAGCGTTGAAGATCGGGTACTAGAGCGGGGGGCGAGGGAGACCCAGTACTTC. This sequence encodes CSVEDRVLERGARETQYF.

This clonotype was seen ten or more times. The chain combines TRBV15 with TRBJ2-3, with D perhaps TRBD2 (6 bases). Looked up from germline, CDR1 is LNHNV and CDR2 is YYDKDF (reference sequence). The V gene lost 2 bases and the J gene lost 0 bases, with 9 bases spanning the gap. This CDR3 is 15 amino acids long. CDR3 bases: TGTGCCACCAGCAGAACCCGGGAGAGCACAGATACGCAGTATTTT. Its protein product is CATSRTRESTDTQYF. Full variable domain (rest looked up from reference TRBV15 and TRBJ2-3): DAMVIQNPRYQVTQFGKPVTLSCSQTLNHNVMYWYQQKSSQAPKLLFHYYDKDFNNEADTPDNFQSRRPNTSFCFLDIRSPGLGDTAMYLCATSRTRESTDTQYFGPGTRLTVL.

Ten or more counts support this clonotype. This chain links TRBV15 with TRBJ2-3; 8 nucleotides align to TRBD1. J was trimmed by 4 bases and V by 8 bases; bases with no gene match: 5. From germline, CDR1 is LNHNV and CDR2 YYDKDF (reference sequence). There are 13 residues in the CDR3. This chain's CDR3 is CATQTGDPDTQYF. Here the CDR3 DNA reads TGTGCCACCCAGACAGGGGACCCAGATACGCAGTATTTT.

This clonotype was observed many times. The rearrangement uses TRBV3-1 and TRBJ2-3; a weak D match, TRBD2 (6 bases). V lost 4 bases, J lost 7 bases, and 18 bases lay in between. The germline gives CDR1 LGHDT, CDR2 YNNKEL (reference sequence). The CDR3 is made up of 15 amino acids. CDR3 bases: TGTGCCAGCAGCCTAACCCGGGGGTCGTCCTATACGCAGTATTTT. It encodes CASSLTRGSSYTQYF.

The CDR3 sequence: CASSPGLRTTGELFF. CDR3 in DNA: TGTGCCAGCAGCCCGGGACTCCGTACCACCGGGGAGCTGTTTTTT. The gene calls are TRBV3-1 and TRBJ2-2; perhaps TRBD2 as D (6 bases). The CDR3 sequence is 15 residues long. Germline CDR1 LGHDT, CDR2 YNNKEL (reference sequence). V shed 4 bases and J shed 4 bases, with 13 bases lying between them.

Concerning this clonotype itself: This could be a read error, since a much larger clone is one nucleotide away. The chain is built from TRBV20-1 and TRBJ2-7, with a tentative D call TRBD1 (5 bases). The CDR3 spans 12 residues. V was shortened by 7 bases and J by 4 bases, with 14 bases between the two germline ends. Germline V gene data show CDR1 as DFQATT and CDR2 as SNEGSKA (reference sequence). CDR3 in DNA: TGCAGTGATTCCCGGACAACGTACGAGCAGTACTTC. Protein: CSDSRTTYEQYF.

A word on this clonotype: Just one base apart from a much larger clone, this may be a read error. This chain joins TRBV20-1 and TRBJ2-5; 9 nucleotides align to TRBD1. Germline V gene data show CDR1 as DFQATT and CDR2 as SNEGSKA (reference sequence). The CDR3 length is 12 residues. In DNA, the CDR3 is TGCAGGGCAACAGGGGGCGTAGAGACCCAGTACTTC. It is translated as CRATGGVETQYF.

Ten or more counts support this clonotype. The chain joins TRBV5-1 to TRBJ1-4; 10 bases are a match to TRBD1. The junction had 2 bases not matched to a gene; V was cut back by 4 bases and J by 5 bases. CDR1 SGHRS and CDR2 YFSETQ come from the germline V gene. The CDR3 is 14 amino acids. CDR3 region: CASSAGQGNEKLFF. Written as DNA, the CDR3 is TGCGCCAGCAGCGCGGGACAGGGGAATGAAAAACTGTTTTTT.

This clonotype occurred once. V is TRBV20-1 and J is TRBJ2-5, with D maybe TRBD2 (5 bases). V was clipped by 4 bases and J by 0 bases, with 15 bases between them. There are 15 residues in the CDR3. The germline V gene encodes CDR1 DFQATT and CDR2 SNEGSKA (reference sequence). Here the CDR3 DNA reads TGCAGTGCTAATGAACAGAGGGAGTACCAAGAGACCCAGTACTTC. This gives the protein CSANEQREYQETQYF.

Ten or more counts support this clonotype. The chain links TRBV5-1 to TRBJ2-1; D is uncertain. The CDR3 is 13 amino acids. Germline V gene sequence: CDR1 SGHRS, CDR2 YFSETQ. The V end was cut by 2 bases, the J end by 2 bases, with 5 bases between. The CDR3 bases are TGCGCCAGCAGCTTTGGGGCCTACAATGAGCAGTTCTTC. Translated: CASSFGAYNEQFF.

Remarks on this clonotype: A read error is possible here, since a much larger clone lies one base away. This chain connects TRBV6-5 to TRBJ2-1; TRBD1 agrees at 10 bases. The last part of the DNA fits TRBJ2-7 better; the J call may be wrong. This CDR3 region has 17 residues. Germline CDR1 reads MNHEY; CDR2 reads SVGAGI. CDR3 sequence (DNA): TGTGCCAGCAGTTACTCCGGGACAGGGGAACCCTACAATGAGCAGTACTTC. Amino acids: CASSYSGTGEPYNEQYF.

J is TRBJ2-3 and V is TRBV27; 9 bases match TRBD2. The CDR3 has 13 residues. V lost 1 base, J lost 12 bases, and 5 bases stayed unmatched. Germline assignment: CDR1 MNHEY and CDR2 SMNVEV (reference sequence). The CDR3 nucleotides read TGTGCCAGCAGTTTATGGGCGGGAGGGCCCCAGTATTTT. This encodes CASSLWAGGPQYF.

Many counts were recorded for this clonotype. The chain employs TRBV2 and TRBJ2-3; TRBD2 is a possible D gene (5 bases). V was clipped by 3 bases and J by 3 bases, with 10 bases between them. The CDR3 runs to 14 residues. Germline V gene lookup returns CDR1 SNHLY and CDR2 FYNNEI. In nucleotides, the CDR3 is TGTGCCAGCAGTGACCAAGGCGGGACAGATACGCAGTATTTT. It translates to CASSDQGGTDTQYF. Supplemented by reference TRBV2 and TRBJ2-3, the full variable domain reads EPEVTQTPSHQVTQMGQEVILRCVPISNHLYFYWYRQILGQKVEFLVSFYNNEISEKSEIFDDQFSVERPDGSNFTLKIRSTKLEDSAMYFCASSDQGGTDTQYFGPGTRLTVL.

The table lists this clonotype with many counts. The CDR3 region has the DNA TGCGCCAGCAGCCCTGGACAGGCCGACACCTACGAGCAGTACTTC. Residues: CASSPGQADTYEQYF. V gene TRBV5-1 combines with J gene TRBJ2-7, with 7 bases identical to TRBD1. This CDR3 comprises 15 residues. V shed 4 bases, J shed 2 bases, and the junction held 9 bases outside the gene matches. Germline V gene lookup returns CDR1 SGHRS and CDR2 YFSETQ.

This clonotype has a count of ten or more. This chain uses TRBV6-5 with TRBJ2-5, with 9 bases fitting TRBD2. Trimming at V came to 0 bases and at J to 3 bases, leaving 5 bases not matched to a gene. The CDR3 extends over 16 amino acids. Looked up from germline, CDR1 is MNHEY and CDR2 is SVGAGI. In DNA, the CDR3 is TGTGCCAGCAGTTACTCGTTTTTAGCGGGGGAAGAGACCCAGTACTTC. Encoded protein: CASSYSFLAGEETQYF.

At least ten counts were recorded for this clonotype. The chain recombines TRBV6-5 with TRBJ1-5, with D unclear. V shed 6 bases and J shed 2 bases, with 8 bases lying between them. The CDR3 covers 13 residues. In germline, CDR1 is MNHEY, CDR2 SVGAGI. CDR3 nucleotides: TGTGCCAGCAGCCCCTACCGCAATCAGCCCCAGCATTTT. Protein sequence: CASSPYRNQPQHF.